This T cell receptor beta chain was identified during a study of shared clonotypes between healthy human individuals. Study summary: Each donor's CD8 memory used one plate, CD8 naive two, each CD4 subset three. General study points: The study drew on few donors, limiting represented genetic and exposure-history diversity. Naive CD4 clonotypes overlapped across a handful of donors at approximately 5%. A reduction in generation probabilities was seen for non-shared clonotypes relative to those shared by all four donors.

On this clone itself: Its antigen is not identified.

CD45RO-negative cells were positively selected for CCR7, leaving out terminally differentiated effector memory CD45RA+ cells. The assay was immunoSEQ multiplex PCR, and TCRdb's table has in-frame clones only and misses some. The table records roughly 590,000 clones, around 95% of them present only once. V dropped 1 base and J dropped 7 bases, with 10 bases sitting between them. This CDR3 has 13 residues. In germline, CDR1 is SGHAT, CDR2 FQNNGV. Specimen: naive CD8+ T cells sorted from blood. This chain joins TRBV11-2 and TRBJ1-1; D is unclear. The sequence was obtained from a woman between 25 and 40 years old in good health. The CDR3 is CASSLGLANEAFF. The DNA for the CDR3 is TGTGCCAGCAGCTTAGGGTTGGCCAATGAAGCTTTCTTT.